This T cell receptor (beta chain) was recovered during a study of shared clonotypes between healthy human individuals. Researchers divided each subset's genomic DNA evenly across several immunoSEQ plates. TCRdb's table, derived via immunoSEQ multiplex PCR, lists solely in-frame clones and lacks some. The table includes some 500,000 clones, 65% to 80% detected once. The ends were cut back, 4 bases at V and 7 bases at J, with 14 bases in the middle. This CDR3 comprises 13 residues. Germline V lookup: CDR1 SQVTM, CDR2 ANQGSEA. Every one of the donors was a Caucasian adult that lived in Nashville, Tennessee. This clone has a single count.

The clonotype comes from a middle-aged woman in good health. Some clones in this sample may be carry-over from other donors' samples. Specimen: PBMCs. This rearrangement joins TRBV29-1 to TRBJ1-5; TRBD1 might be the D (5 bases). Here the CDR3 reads CSVGLGVGQPQHF. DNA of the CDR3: TGCAGCGTTGGTTTAGGGGTAGGGCAGCCCCAGCATTTT.